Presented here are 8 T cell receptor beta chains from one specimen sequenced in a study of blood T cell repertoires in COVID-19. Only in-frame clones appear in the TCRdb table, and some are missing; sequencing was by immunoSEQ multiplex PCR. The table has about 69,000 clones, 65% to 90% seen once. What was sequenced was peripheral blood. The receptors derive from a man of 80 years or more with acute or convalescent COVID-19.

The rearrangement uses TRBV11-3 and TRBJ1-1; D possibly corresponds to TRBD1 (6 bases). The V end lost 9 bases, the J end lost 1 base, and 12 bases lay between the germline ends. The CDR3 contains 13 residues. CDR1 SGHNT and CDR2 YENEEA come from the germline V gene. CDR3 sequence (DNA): TGTGCCAGTACCAGGACAGCGAACACTGAAGCTTTCTTT. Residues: CASTRTANTEAFF.

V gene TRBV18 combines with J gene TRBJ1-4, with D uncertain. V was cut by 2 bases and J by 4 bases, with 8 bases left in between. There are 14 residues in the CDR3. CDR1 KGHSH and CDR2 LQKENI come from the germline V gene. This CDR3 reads CASSPRNSNEKLFF. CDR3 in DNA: TGTGCCAGCTCACCAAGGAACAGTAATGAAAAACTGTTTTTT.

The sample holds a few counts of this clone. CDR3: CASSGVAPGANVLTF. The DNA for the CDR3 is TGTGCCAGCAGCGGTGTGGCACCTGGGGCCAACGTCCTGACTTTC. This rearrangement joins TRBV9 to TRBJ2-6; D is undetermined. Germline CDR1 is SGDLS and CDR2 is YYNGEE. V was clipped by 3 bases and J by 2 bases, with 9 bases between them. The CDR3 covers 15 residues.

The CDR3 loop reads CASRASGIGGELFF. The CDR3 DNA is TGTGCCAGCAGGGCTAGCGGGATTGGCGGGGAGCTGTTTTTT. The rearrangement joins TRBV6-5 to TRBJ2-2, with 9 bases lining up with TRBD2. Trimming took 6 bases from V and 7 from J; bases not matched to a gene: 6. Germline lookup yields CDR1 MNHEY and CDR2 SVGAGI. The CDR3 runs to 14 residues.

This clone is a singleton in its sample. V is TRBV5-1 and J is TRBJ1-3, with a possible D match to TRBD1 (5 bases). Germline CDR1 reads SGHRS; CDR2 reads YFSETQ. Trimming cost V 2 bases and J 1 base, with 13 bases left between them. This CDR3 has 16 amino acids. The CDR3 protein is CASSFGQGGSGNTIYF. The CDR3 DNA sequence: TGCGCCAGCAGCTTCGGGCAGGGAGGGTCTGGAAACACCATATATTTT. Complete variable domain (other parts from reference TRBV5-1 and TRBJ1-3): KAGVTQTPRYLIKTRGQQVTLSCSPISGHRSVSWYQQTPGQGLQFLFEYFSETQRNKGNFPGRFSGRQFSNSRSEMNVSTLELGDSALYLCASSFGQGGSGNTIYFGEGSWLTVV.

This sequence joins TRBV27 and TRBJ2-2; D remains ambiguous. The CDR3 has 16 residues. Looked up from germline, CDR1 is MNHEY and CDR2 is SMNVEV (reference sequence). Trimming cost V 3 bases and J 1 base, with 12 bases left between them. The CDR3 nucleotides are TGTGCCAGCAGTTTCCTGACAACCAGGAACACCGGGGAGCTGTTTTTT. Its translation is CASSFLTTRNTGELFF.

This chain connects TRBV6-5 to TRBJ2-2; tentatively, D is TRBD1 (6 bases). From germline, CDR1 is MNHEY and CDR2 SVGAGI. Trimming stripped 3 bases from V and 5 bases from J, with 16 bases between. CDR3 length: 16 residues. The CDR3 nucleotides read TGTGCCAGCAGTTATCTCCAGGGGCAAGGAACCGGGGAGCTGTTTTTT. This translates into CASSYLQGQGTGELFF.

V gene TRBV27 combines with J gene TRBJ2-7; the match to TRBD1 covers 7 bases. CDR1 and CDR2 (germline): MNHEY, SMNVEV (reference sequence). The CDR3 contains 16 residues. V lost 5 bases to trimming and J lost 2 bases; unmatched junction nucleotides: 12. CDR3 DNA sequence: TGTGCCAGCAGTCCGACGGGACAGACCCCCACCTACGAGCAGTACTTC. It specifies CASSPTGQTPTYEQYF.